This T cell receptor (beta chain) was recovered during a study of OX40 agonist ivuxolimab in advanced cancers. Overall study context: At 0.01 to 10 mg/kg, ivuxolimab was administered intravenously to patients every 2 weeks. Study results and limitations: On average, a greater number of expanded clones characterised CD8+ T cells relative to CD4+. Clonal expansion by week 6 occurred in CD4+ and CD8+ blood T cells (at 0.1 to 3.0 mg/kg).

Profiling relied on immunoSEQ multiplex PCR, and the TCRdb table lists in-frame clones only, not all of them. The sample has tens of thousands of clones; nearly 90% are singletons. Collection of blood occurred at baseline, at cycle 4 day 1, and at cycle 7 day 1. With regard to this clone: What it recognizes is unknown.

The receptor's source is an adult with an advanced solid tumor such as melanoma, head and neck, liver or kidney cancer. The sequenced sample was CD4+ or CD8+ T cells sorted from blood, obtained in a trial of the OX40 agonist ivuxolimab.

In DNA form, the CDR3 reads TGTGCCAGCAGTGACCCGAGGGGCGCCGGGGAGCTGTTTTTT. It specifies CASSDPRGAGELFF. The V and J genes are TRBV25-1 and TRBJ2-2; D is tentatively TRBD1 or TRBD2 (5 bases each). Between the trimmed V and J ends, which lost 3 bases and 6 bases, there was a span of 11 bases. Germline-derived CDR1 and CDR2 are MGHDK and SYGVNS. The CDR3 contains 14 residues.